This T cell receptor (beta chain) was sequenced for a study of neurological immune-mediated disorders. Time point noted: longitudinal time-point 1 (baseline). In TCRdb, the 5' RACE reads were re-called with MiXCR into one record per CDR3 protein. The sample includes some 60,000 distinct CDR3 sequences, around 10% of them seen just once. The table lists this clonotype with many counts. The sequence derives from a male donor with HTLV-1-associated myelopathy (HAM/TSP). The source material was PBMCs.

CDR3 nucleotide sequence: TGTGCCAGCAGGGTAGCGGACCAAGAGACCCAGTACTTC. Its translation is CASRVADQETQYF. V and J are TRBV28 and TRBJ2-5; TRBD2 is a possible D gene (6 bases). Germline assignment: CDR1 MDHEN and CDR2 SYDVKM. The germline V and J ends were trimmed by 6 bases and 0 bases, with 8 bases remaining between them. This CDR3 is 13 amino acids long.